Shown below are 20 T cell receptor beta chains from a single sample sequenced in a study of blood T cell repertoires in COVID-19 (dated by TCRdb to between 2020 and 2021). To prepare the library, the immunoSEQ multiplex PCR assay was applied. TCRdb stores this immuneACCESS table with in-frame sequences only. Part of the clones is absent; in the studies checked, under half of the shortfall reflects unresolved V genes, and no reason is known for the rest. The sample yields around 78,000 clones; 86% were counted once. The top ten hold roughly 11% of the sample. Sequencing was performed on peripheral blood. The source is a man in his 70s with active or convalescent COVID-19.

A single count supports this clone. The rearrangement joins TRBV19 to TRBJ2-7; TRBD1 is a possible D gene (6 bases). CDR1 and CDR2 (germline): LNHDA, SQIVND (reference sequence). V was shortened by 3 bases and J by 2 bases, with 14 bases between the two germline ends. The CDR3 runs to 15 residues. The CDR3 sequence: CASSISSGHPYEQYF. Here the CDR3 DNA reads TGTGCCAGTAGTATTTCGTCGGGACACCCCTACGAGCAGTACTTC.

The chain has TRBV3-1 (or the pseudogene TRBV3-2) and TRBJ2-1; D is perhaps TRBD2 (5 bases). CDR1 is LGHDT, CDR2 YNNKEL, per germline (reference sequence). V lost 7 bases to trimming and J lost 6 bases, with 16 bases between them. This CDR3 is 14 amino acids long. As DNA, the CDR3 is TGTGCCAGCACCCTTAACACGGGGAGCAATGAGCAGTTCTTC. Encoded protein: CASTLNTGSNEQFF.

The V call is TRBV29-1, the J call TRBJ1-1; 7 positions match TRBD1. This CDR3 spans 15 amino acids. Per germline, CDR1 SQVTM and CDR2 ANQGSEA. The trim removed 7 bases at V and 4 bases at J, leaving 15 bases unmatched. The CDR3 DNA follows: TGCAGCGCTGGGACCGGGACAGCCGGGGTCACTGAAGCTTTCTTT. Protein product: CSAGTGTAGVTEAFF.

A word on this clone: Additional DNA sequences in this sample encode the identical CDR3. The chain has TRBV3-1 (or the pseudogene TRBV3-2) and TRBJ1-6, with D possibly matching TRBD1 (6 bases). Germline values: CDR1 LGHDT, CDR2 YNNKEL (reference sequence). The CDR3 spans 13 residues. Trimming removed 0 bases at V and 9 bases at J, with 6 bases between. The CDR3 sequence is CASSQDRGSPLHF. In nucleotides, the CDR3 is TGTGCCAGCAGCCAAGACAGGGGTTCACCCCTCCACTTT.

The J gene is TRBJ1-1, the V gene TRBV5-1, with 11 bases that match TRBD1. V trimming: 4 bases; J trimming: 4 bases; junction bases outside the gene matches: 6. The CDR3 is 15 residues long. CDR1 SGHRS and CDR2 YFSETQ come from the germline V gene. The CDR3 loop reads CASSVGQGARTEAFF. CDR3 sequence (DNA): TGCGCCAGCAGCGTTGGACAGGGGGCTCGCACTGAAGCTTTCTTT.

The rearrangement joins TRBV30 to TRBJ1-2; 11 bases match TRBD1. Trimming took 5 bases from V and 5 from J; bases not matched to a gene: 7. The CDR3 extends over 14 amino acids. The germline V gene has CDR1 GTSNPN and CDR2 SVGIG (reference sequence). The CDR3 here is CAWYRTGGIYGYTF. CDR3 in DNA: TGTGCCTGGTACCGGACAGGGGGCATATATGGCTACACCTTC.

The J gene is TRBJ1-1, the V gene TRBV5-1; 9 bases map to TRBD1. The CDR3 loop spans 18 amino acids. Germline loops: CDR1 SGHRS, CDR2 YFSETQ. Trimming took 0 bases from V and 10 from J; bases not matched to a gene: 19. CDR3 loop: CASSLGRSNRGRVLGAFF. CDR3 nucleotides: TGCGCCAGCAGCTTGGGACGTTCTAACAGGGGGCGCGTGCTTGGAGCTTTCTTT.

This clone occurred a few times. The chain combines TRBV12-5 with TRBJ1-5; D may be TRBD1 (6 bases). Germline values: CDR1 LGHNT, CDR2 FRNRAP. The V and J ends lost 6 bases and 3 bases respectively, with 15 bases between them. The CDR3 spans 15 residues. The CDR3 coding sequence is TGTGCTAGTGGAAAAGGGGGAACAGACAATCAGCCCCAGCATTTT. Its translation: CASGKGGTDNQPQHF.

Written as DNA, the CDR3 is TGCGCCAGCAGCCAAGATCGCGGCAGGGACTATTCACCCCTCCACTTT. This encodes CASSQDRGRDYSPLHF. The genes are TRBV4-1 and TRBJ1-6; D perhaps matches TRBD1 (5 bases). CDR1 and CDR2 from the germline V gene are MGHRA and YSYEKL. V lost 0 bases and J lost 8, with 14 bases in between. This CDR3 is 16 amino acids long.

CDR3 region: CACGGLDSEAFF. For the CDR3, the DNA is TGTGCCTGCGGGGGGCTTGATTCTGAAGCTTTCTTT. V is TRBV30 and J is TRBJ1-1, with D possibly being TRBD1 (6 bases). V was shortened by 6 bases and J by 6 bases, with 14 bases between the two germline ends. The CDR3 contains 12 residues. Germline loops: CDR1 GTSNPN, CDR2 SVGIG (reference sequence).

V is TRBV4-2 and J is TRBJ1-5; D is ambiguous. Deletions cut 2 bases from V and 2 bases from J, with 16 bases between. The CDR3 runs 17 residues. CDR1 is LGHNA and CDR2 is YNFKEQ in the germline V gene. The CDR3 bases are TGTGCCAGCAGCCAACAAGCGCAAGCCCGGGGCAATCAGCCCCAGCATTTT. Its translation: CASSQQAQARGNQPQHF.

This clone appeared a few times. This chain uses TRBV6-2 or TRBV6-3 with TRBJ2-1; 8 bases match TRBD2. V lost 5 bases, J lost 4 bases, and 13 bases stayed unmatched. The germline CDR1 and CDR2 sequences are MNHEY and SVGEGT. The CDR3 runs 17 residues. The CDR3 is CASSPSGRERLYNEQFF. The CDR3 DNA sequence: TGTGCCAGCAGTCCAAGCGGGAGAGAAAGACTATACAATGAGCAGTTCTTC.

V gene TRBV7-6 combines with J gene TRBJ1-5; TRBD1 aligns across 9 bases. Losses at the gene ends were 5 bases for V and 2 bases for J; bases not matched to a gene: 4. The CDR3 covers 15 residues. Germline assignment: CDR1 SGHVS and CDR2 FNYEAQ. The CDR3 here is CASSPGQGGNQPQHF. DNA of the CDR3: TGTGCCAGCAGCCCGGGACAGGGTGGCAATCAGCCCCAGCATTTT.

This clone has just a few counts. V is TRBV9 and J is TRBJ2-5, with 10 positions matching TRBD2. The CDR3 contains 16 residues. After removal of 0 bases from V and 7 bases from J, the junction contained 9 bases not matched to a gene. Germline V gene sequence: CDR1 SGDLS, CDR2 YYNGEE. The chain's CDR3 is CASSVEQTSGVGTQYF. The CDR3 DNA is TGTGCCAGCAGCGTAGAGCAAACTAGCGGGGTGGGGACCCAGTACTTC.

The V and J genes are TRBV7-2 and TRBJ2-1, with TRBD2 matching 7 bases. The CDR3 contains 17 residues. Per the germline V gene, CDR1 is SGHTA and CDR2 is FQGNSA. V lost 2 bases to trimming and J lost 8 bases; unmatched junction nucleotides: 15. CDR3 region: CASSLSSRGGPLDEQFF. CDR3 in DNA: TGTGCCAGCAGCTTAAGCTCAAGGGGAGGGCCCCTTGATGAGCAGTTCTTC.

CDR3 DNA: TGTGCCAGTAGTCCGGGACTAGCGGTCGAGCAGTACTTC. Its translation is CASSPGLAVEQYF. The chain uses TRBV19 and TRBJ2-7; 11 bases are shared with TRBD2. From germline, CDR1 is LNHDA and CDR2 SQIVND (reference sequence). Unmatched junction bases numbered 3, after V lost 5 bases and J lost 6 bases. CDR3 length: 13 amino acids. The whole variable domain, remainder taken from reference TRBV19 and TRBJ2-7, is DGGITQSPKYLFRKEGQNVTLSCEQNLNHDAMYWYRQDPGQGLRLIYYSQIVNDFQKGDIAEGYSVSREKKESFPLTVTSAQKNPTAFYLCASSPGLAVEQYFGPGTRLTVT.

The V and J genes are TRBV28 and TRBJ1-1; 9 bases are a match to TRBD1. CDR1 is MDHEN, CDR2 SYDVKM, per germline. The CDR3 consists of 14 residues. J gave up 2 bases and V 7 bases, and 5 bases lay outside the gene matches. As DNA, the CDR3 is TGTGCCAGCAAAGAGGGACAGGGTAACACTGAAGCTTTCTTT. Its protein product is CASKEGQGNTEAFF.

On this clone itself: The same CDR3 is also encoded by other DNA sequences in this sample. This chain connects TRBV9 to TRBJ2-7; tentatively, D is TRBD2 (6 bases). CDR1 SGDLS and CDR2 YYNGEE come from the germline V gene. CDR3 size: 15 residues. V was cut by 0 bases and J by 2 bases, with 12 bases left in between. In nucleotides, the CDR3 is TGTGCCAGCAGCGTAGGGGGAGGAGGTCCCTACGAGCAGTACTTC. Translating it yields CASSVGGGGPYEQYF.

The sample holds one count of this clone. The chain recombines TRBV27 with TRBJ1-1; D might be TRBD1 (5 bases). The CDR3 spans 18 residues. Germline CDR1 is MNHEY and CDR2 is SMNVEV (reference sequence). V gave up 3 bases and J gave up 6 bases, with 26 bases separating them. CDR3: CASSFGGGAREGRSEAFF. CDR3 DNA sequence: TGTGCCAGCAGTTTCGGGGGAGGGGCGAGGGAGGGTCGGTCTGAAGCTTTCTTT.

This chain joins TRBV4-2 and TRBJ1-6; 10 positions match TRBD1. The V and J ends lost 1 base and 8 bases, in that order; junction bases with no gene match: 5. CDR3 size: 16 residues. Germline CDR1 and CDR2: LGHNA and YNFKEQ. The CDR3 region has the DNA TGTGCCAGCAGCCAAGCTACGGGACAGGGGTATTCACCCCTCCACTTT. Encoded protein: CASSQATGQGYSPLHF.